The present entry profiles one T cell receptor beta chain with its context. The sample belongs to a study of blood T cell repertoires in COVID-19. Study-wide context: Samples came from the United States, Italy and Spain, spanning acute and convalescent COVID-19. T cells, B-cell-depleted T cells, or PBMCs provided the cDNA or gDNA that served as material.

Authors' analysis steps: How many nucleated cells were present was estimated from reference gene primer amplification. Measured with immunoSEQ multiplex PCR; TCRdb has only the in-frame clones, and not every one. V, J and clone size are taken as reported in that table, and D and trimming were inferred from the DNA itself. The table records 200,000 to 300,000 clones, around four fifths of them present only once. Sequenced input: peripheral blood. The clonotype comes from a woman in her fifties or sixties with active or convalescent COVID-19.

This CDR3 is CASSEQGARETQYF. The DNA of the CDR3 is TGTGCCAGTAGTGAACAGGGGGCGCGGGAGACCCAGTACTTC. The V gene is TRBV19, the J gene TRBJ2-5; the match to TRBD1 covers 9 bases. With V trimmed by 5 bases and J by 5 bases, 6 bases remained unmatched. The length of the CDR3 is 14 residues. The germline V gene encodes CDR1 LNHDA and CDR2 SQIVND (reference sequence).